Listed below are T cell receptor beta chains from one sample, sequenced in a study of shared clonotypes between healthy human individuals. Method: immunoSEQ multiplex PCR; TCRdb's copy keeps in-frame clones and lacks some. This repertoire shows about 1 million clones, under 80% found once; its top ten account for 1.4%. Sequencing input: memory CD4+ T cells sorted from blood. These receptors came from a man aged 18 to 29 in good health. CDR3s include the opening cysteine and the closing phenylalanine or tryptophan. A D gene is named only where the DNA matches it firmly. The listing skips clone size in some rows; elsewhere it reads once, few, many or a size class.

CDR3nt	CDR3aa	j_gene	len	v_gene	abundance	d_gene
TGCGCCAGCAGTGACTCCGGGGCAGATACGCAGTATTTT	CASSDSGADTQYF	TRBJ2-3	13	TRBV10-1	NA	NA
TGTGCCAGCATCGGGACTAGCGGGGGGGCCGGGGAGCTGTTTTTT	CASIGTSGGAGELFF	TRBJ2-2	15	TRBV2	few	TRBD2
TGTGCCAGCAGCGTATCCCCTTCCGCGGGGGGCTCCTACGAGCAGTACTTC	CASSVSPSAGGSYEQYF	TRBJ2-7	17	TRBV9	NA	TRBD2
TGTGCCAGTAGTATCTCCTCAGGTAGCACAGATACGCAGTATTTT	CASSISSGSTDTQYF	TRBJ2-3	15	TRBV19	few	NA
TGTGCCAGCAGCGCAGGGACAGGAGCTAATGAAAAACTGTTTTTT	CASSAGTGANEKLFF	TRBJ1-4	15	TRBV7-2	NA	TRBD1
TGTGCCAGCTCACCTGCTAGCGAGCAGTACTTC	CASSPASEQYF	TRBJ2-7	11	TRBV18	NA	NA
TGTGCCAGCGGAGCCCTCTATGGCTACACCTTC	CASGALYGYTF	TRBJ1-2	11	TRBV28	once	NA
TGTGCCAGCTCACAAGAGGACGGCAACTATGGCTACACCTTC	CASSQEDGNYGYTF	TRBJ1-2	14	TRBV18	NA	NA
TGCGCCAGCAGCCAAGACCCGGGAACAGGGGCACTAAGCGGCTACACCTTC	CASSQDPGTGALSGYTF	TRBJ1-2	17	TRBV4-1	NA	TRBD1
TGTGTTATAGCGGGAGGCCATCCCTACGAGCAGTACTTC	CVIAGGHPYEQYF	TRBJ2-7	13	TRBV6-6	NA	TRBD2
TGTGCCAGCAGCTTGGGGCCACGAGAAAAACTGTTTTTT	CASSLGPREKLFF	TRBJ1-4	13	TRBV5-8	NA	NA
TGTGCCAGCAGCGGGGCCGGGGAGCTGTTTTTT	CASSGAGELFF	TRBJ2-2	11	TRBV6-1	NA	NA
TGCGCCAGCAGCTTAGGAACTAGCACGAAGCAGGAGCAGTTCTTC	CASSLGTSTKQEQFF	TRBJ2-1	15	TRBV5-1	few	NA
TGTGCCAGCAGCTTAGAACAGTACGAGCAGTACTTC	CASSLEQYEQYF	TRBJ2-7	12	TRBV5-6	NA	NA
TGTGCCAGCAGTCTACAGGGCCTCCAAGAGACCCAGTACTTC	CASSLQGLQETQYF	TRBJ2-5	14	TRBV2	NA	NA
TGTGCCTGGAGTGAGAACAGGGCCGATAATCGGTCCTACGTGTCGTTGGAGCAGTACTTC	CAWSENRADNRSYVSLEQYF	TRBJ2-7	20	TRBV30	NA	NA
TGTGCTAGTGGTTTGGTACTGGGGCAGTTCAATCAGCCCCAGCATTTT	CASGLVLGQFNQPQHF	TRBJ1-5	16	TRBV12-5	NA	NA
TGTGCCAGCAGCCGGACTATAGCGGGAGCTACCTACAATGAGCAGTTCTTC	CASSRTIAGATYNEQFF	TRBJ2-1	17	TRBV9	NA	TRBD2